This T cell receptor (beta chain) is drawn from a study of T cells expressing NK-cell markers. CDR3 length equals 16 residues. Germline CDR1 reads KGHDR; CDR2 reads SFDVKD. TCRdb re-analyzed the 5' RACE reads; it lists each CDR3 protein once, without DNA. Its clone listing holds a few hundred thousand distinct CDR3 sequences. The sequence was obtained from a man aged 18 to 35 in good health. The specimen was blood T cells: a sorted CD56 or NKG2C T cell subset, CD4+ or CD8+ T cells, or bulk PBMC T cells (not recorded which). The rearrangement links TRBV24-1 to TRBJ2-3; checking the TCRdb D call of TRBD2 is not possible without DNA. CDR3 in amino acids: CATSDFGGRDTDTQYF.